This TCR beta chain was identified during a study of Ad26.COV2.S vaccination and SARS-CoV-2 variants. For the study at large: Donor was one of the participants in the Ad26.COV2.S arm of the COV1001 trial.

Study results and caveats: Vaccinees showed greater spike-specific TCR breadth than placebo recipients.

Concerning this clone itself: The antigen is not known.

The V end lost 0 bases, the J end lost 6 bases, and 13 bases lay between the germline ends. This CDR3 is built from 15 residues. Germline CDR1 and CDR2: SGHRS and YFSETQ. Using immunoSEQ multiplex PCR, the repertoire was profiled, and TCRdb retains in-frame clones only, with some absent. Of hundreds of thousands of clones in the sample, 70% to 90% are singletons; the top ten hold approximately 1.5%. The treatment was: 15 to 20 received Ad26.COV2.S at low or high dose, single or two shots; roughly five received placebo; per-sample allocation not given. Repertoires come from day 63 after the first vaccine or placebo injection. An Ad26 vector that expressed Wuhan-strain SARS-CoV-2 spike constituted the vaccine.

The sequencing used peripheral blood, collected in a trial of Ad26.COV2.S vaccine versus placebo. This chain connects TRBV5-1 to TRBJ2-1; D perhaps matches TRBD1 (5 bases). The sequence was obtained from a person between 18 and 65 years old who received the Ad26.COV2.S COVID-19 vaccine or a placebo. The chain's CDR3 is CASSLVAGQANEQFF. CDR3 nucleotides: TGCGCCAGCAGCTTGGTCGCAGGGCAGGCCAATGAGCAGTTCTTC.